What follows is one TCR beta chain and its context. These data are taken from a study of blood T cell repertoires in COVID-19. Study-level background: Both acute and convalescent COVID-19 samples were obtained from the United States, Italy and Spain. T cells, B-cell-depleted T cells, or PBMCs supplied cDNA or gDNA.

V was pared by 4 bases and J by 5 bases, with 9 bases between. This CDR3 contains 13 residues. Per the germline V gene, CDR1 is SGHTA and CDR2 is FQGNSA. Study processing details: Nucleated cell counts were estimated from reference gene primer amplification. Clones were sequenced by immunoSEQ multiplex PCR, and TCRdb holds only the in-frame ones, with some missing. V and J calls and clone size follow that table, whereas D and trimming were derived from the DNA. Among tens of thousands of clones listed, 90% were seen once. The sequenced sample was peripheral blood. V is TRBV7-2 and J is TRBJ2-1, with D perhaps TRBD2 (5 bases). The clonotype was recovered from a woman aged 80 or older with active or convalescent COVID-19. The CDR3 DNA is TGTGCCAGCAGCTCTCGGACTCACAATGAGCAGTTCTTC. Translating it yields CASSSRTHNEQFF.